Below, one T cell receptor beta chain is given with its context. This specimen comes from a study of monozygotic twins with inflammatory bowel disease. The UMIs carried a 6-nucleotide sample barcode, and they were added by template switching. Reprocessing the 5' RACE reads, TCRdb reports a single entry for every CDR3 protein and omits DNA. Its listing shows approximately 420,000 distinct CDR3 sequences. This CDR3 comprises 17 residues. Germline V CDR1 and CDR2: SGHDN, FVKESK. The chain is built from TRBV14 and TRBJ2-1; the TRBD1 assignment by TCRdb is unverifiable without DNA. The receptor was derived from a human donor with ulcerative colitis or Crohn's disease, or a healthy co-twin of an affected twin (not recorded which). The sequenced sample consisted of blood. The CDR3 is CASSQDSGPAHYNEQFF.